Listed here is a single T cell receptor (beta chain). Its antigen is unidentified. The entry originates in a study of a mutant IDH1 vaccine in newly diagnosed glioma. Across the whole study: Males made up approximately 62% and females 37.5% of treated patients, whose mean age was approximately 43 years. Radiotherapy, temozolomide, or both had been given previously, and both were given to most. Study results and limitations: Pseudoprogression apparently tracked independently of changes in top peripheral T cell clonotypes.

V lost 3 bases to trimming and J lost 0 bases; unmatched junction nucleotides: 11. This CDR3 is 17 amino acids long. Germline CDR1 reads SGDLS; CDR2 reads YYNGEE. Profiling relied on immunoSEQ multiplex PCR, and the TCRdb table lists in-frame clones only, not all of them. The table shows about 38,000 clones, with roughly 92% occurring only once. Indicated time point: baseline, week 1 (first vaccination visit). Treatment noted: pre-vaccination baseline after standard-of-care therapy. This chain joins TRBV9 and TRBJ1-2; 7 nucleotides match TRBD1. The sample was PBMCs, taken from a glioma patient treated with radiotherapy, temozolomide or both. This receptor was obtained from a man between 18 and 29 years old with glioma. This CDR3 is CASSAGGGQKTNYGYTF. The CDR3 DNA follows: TGTGCCAGCAGCGCAGGGGGGGGACAGAAAACTAACTATGGCTACACCTTC.